This TCR beta chain was retrieved from a study of cytomegalovirus exposure and HLA in healthy donors (dated by TCRdb to between 2016 and 2019). In the study overall: An earlier analysis of 587 of the donors reported approximately 300 Gb of sequence data and 95 million to 120 million unique TCR beta sequences obtained from around 180 million T cells. Typing coverage differed by locus: A, B, C, DRB1 and DQB1 were typed in roughly 620-630 donors, DQA1 in 500 to 550, DPA1 in roughly 590, and DPB1 in roughly 470. Donor age, sex, ethnicity and CMV serostatus were compiled alongside the repertoire data. An early release that covered fewer than 750 HLA-typed donors contained 300 to 350 gigabases of sequencing data and tens of millions of unique TCR sequences. A later genetic analysis used genome-wide SNP genotypes for about three fifths of the 666 donors, treating that subset as a discovery cohort. The later analysis used no new phenotypic data to find candidate immune exposures, relying instead on TCR beta sequences and their occurrence across donors. Of the 300 to 450 genotyped donors, less than 85% were placed in the genetic ancestry cluster associated with self-reported Caucasian donors. Besides the first cohort of 550 to 750 subjects, a separate validation cohort made up of 120 different subjects was used. Every discovery cohort repertoire had been produced on one sequencing platform. Using immunosequencing, the study profiled T cell repertoires from some 670 subjects and related those repertoires to cytomegalovirus serostatus. Several DR-DQ haplotypes were handled as single units for association and clustering because linkage in the cohort was strong. HLA typing covered class I and class II loci at four-digit resolution. An earlier analysis of 587 of the donors applied high-throughput TCR beta sequencing to assess whether each TCR beta V gene segment acted as functional or pseudogenic. The study combined high-throughput TCR immunosequencing, statistical association of individual TCRs with disease status, and machine learning to predict cytomegalovirus infection status. In a later analysis, previously published TCR beta repertoires from about 640 donors were re-analyzed and high-resolution HLA genotyping was added so that TCR occurrence patterns could be studied. Across some 400 genotyped donors of the cohort, an average of about 220,000 unique TCR beta nucleotide sequences per donor were sequenced, and around 19% of those sequences were non-productive. The study aimed to test whether cataloging public T cell receptors could reveal signatures of past pathogen exposure. Study-level results and caveats: Because counts were too low, some 16 rarely observed V segments, including chromosome 9 orphons, were excluded from the earlier analysis of around 640 of the donors. A further reported finding was that TCR beta sequences accurately predicted the HLA-A and HLA-B alleles for most subjects in the first cohort. Roughly uniform sequencing depth across donors was assumed in presence/absence analyses, although this assumption may not hold. Only TCR beta chains were sequenced in this cohort, and the absence of alpha or paired-chain data limited detectable features. In a later analysis, the rate of TCR association differed among HLA loci, with DRB1 alleles having the most associated TCRs and HLA-C alleles having the fewest. The classifier was reported to diagnose cytomegalovirus status with high specificity and sensitivity in both the original and validation cohorts. Three of the identified cytomegalovirus-associated TCR beta chains were confirmed in vitro to be specific for cytomegalovirus antigens. A later analysis reported that several top co-occurrence clusters appeared linked to parvovirus B19, influenza, CMV and Epstein-Barr virus. Most TCR sequences were seen in very few donors, while some public TCRs were found in many individuals. At a false discovery rate of 0.05, a later analysis linked about 16,000 TCR beta sequences to specific HLA alleles. A later genetic analysis reported fewer N-insertions in productive TCRs among donors in an Asian-associated ancestry cluster than the roughly 720-donor mean. A later genetic analysis associated a missense DCLRE1C variant with V-gene and J-gene trimming of TCR beta chains, and an independent cohort replicated the association. The sequencing pipeline was judged likely to have produced a cluster of highly shared sequence variants as a technical artifact. In the study, 150 to 200 TCR beta chains were listed as associated with cytomegalovirus. Some IMGT-functional V segments, including TRBV6-2 and TRBV6-3, could not be told apart with the 87-base-pair reads, so those segments were excluded. Because some donors lacked HLA typing at each locus, the association tests relied only on the typed subset. According to the authors, the approach could potentially be generalized to other disease states and immunological phenotypes. Correlated functional status among segregating V segments might be attributable to linkage disequilibrium, but an unknown experimental factor could not be ruled out. A later analysis found that HLA-associated TCR beta chains were more clonally expanded and had lower generation probabilities than equally common non-associated chains. Immune exposure information for the cohort was limited to CMV serostatus. In a later analysis, most CMV-associated TCR beta chains were found to appear HLA-restricted, with HLA associations seemingly driven largely by CMV exposure. Broadly in line with IMGT annotations, most TCR beta V segments showed up in productive rearrangements about 87% or about 30% of the time in an earlier analysis of around 600 of the donors. When HLA alleles, especially DR and DQ, strongly co-occurred, attributing TCR associations to individual alleles was difficult.

Concerning this clone itself: Its binding antigen is unknown. No much larger clone is present one base from it, and per-base qualities are unavailable.

CDR1 and CDR2 were assigned from the germline V gene as SGHTA and FQGTGA. Including cysteine and phenylalanine, the CDR3 has 15 amino acids. Here the CDR3 DNA is all that survives: 45 bases in frame from base 1. Deletion took 2 bases off V and 5 bases off J, with a span of 16 bases between the germline ends. Library generation was performed with the immunoSEQ multiplex PCR assay. The multiplex PCR relied on a mix of 60 forward primers for TCR Vbeta segments and 13 reverse primers for TCR Jbeta segments. The CDR3 region of rearranged TCR beta genes was amplified from genomic DNA by a multiplex PCR assay. The Illumina HiSeq System was used to sequence the amplified TCR beta libraries as 87-base-pair reads. In the original analysis: A later analysis counted 65 million to 90 million unique TCR beta chains across the 670 or so repertoires, and some 11 million of these chains were shared by at least two donors. Raw reads were error-corrected and collapsed into unique sequences with a nearest-neighbor algorithm that merged closely related sequences to remove PCR and sequencing errors. To assign V, D and J gene segments, CDR3 sequences were aligned to IMGT reference sequences. Each retained sequence needed at least a six-nucleotide match to both a V gene segment and a J gene segment. Rearrangements were classified as productive when the CDR3 lacked stop codons and remained in frame with V and J, and all other rearrangements were classified as non-productive. Following IMGT convention, CDR3 was defined as the stretch from the second conserved V-encoded cysteine up to the conserved J-encoded phenylalanine. The earlier analysis of 500 to 600 of the donors excluded sequences that lacked an unambiguous match to a single V gene segment. An earlier analysis of fewer than 750 of the donors called V segments functional above 56.7% productive rearrangements and segregating when the between-donor standard deviation exceeded 5%. To diagnose cytomegalovirus status from the catalog of TCR beta chain sequences, a statistical classification framework was built. A later analysis assigned V and J genes by comparing TCR nucleotide sequences with IMGT/GENE-DB human TR gene sequences. A later analysis assigned CDR3 sequences and most-parsimonious VDJ recombination scenarios with the TCRdist pipeline. In a later analysis, each TCR beta chain was defined by its CDR3 amino acid sequence together with its V-gene family, and reads lacking a unique V-gene family were excluded. In a later analysis, a few hundred highly shared, low-generation-probability nucleotide sequences were removed to address suspected cross-contamination and a sequencing artifact. A later analysis calculated a clonal expansion index for each public chain from normalized within-repertoire ranks of inferred template counts. In a later analysis, generation probabilities were computed with a VDJ recombination model fitted to out-of-frame rearrangements, and the resulting probabilities were checked against IGoR. In a later analysis, hypergeometric tests were used to score TCR-TCR, TCR-HLA and TCR-CMV co-occurrence, with a repertoire-size bias correction applied to TCR pairs. In a later analysis, false discovery rates were estimated by permuting HLA or CMV assignments 20 times. In a later analysis, co-occurring TCRs were grouped using DBSCAN, with TCRdist sequence similarity added in when clustering inside HLA-allele-positive subsets. Repertoires with fewer than 30,000 or more than 120,000 public chains were left out of co-occurrence clustering, as were four to six repertoires with anomalous nucleotide sharing. TCRdb re-hosts the immuneACCESS table, in-frame sequences only. Its copies lack some clones; in the studies checked, an unresolved V gene accounts for under half of them, and the cause for the rest is not known. V, J and clone size are taken as reported in that table, and D and trimming were inferred from the DNA itself. In this sample the table shows 300,000 or so clones, about 83% of which occur a single time. The ten largest make up 1.5% to 2.5% of the sample.

The cohort was made up of roughly 670 healthy bone marrow donors. At the time of sampling, all cohort members were nominally healthy, though unrecorded immune exposures were likely present. The donor was CMV seropositive and belonged to the group of over 250 seropositive cohort members. Every donor gave a peripheral blood sample, and the peripheral blood mononuclear cells from that sample were used for TCR beta sequencing. Genomic DNA was extracted from the blood cell samples with the Qiagen DNeasy Blood Extraction Kit. This TCR came from a woman between 40 and 55 years old in good health and CMV-seropositive. The source material was PBMCs. In this chain, TRBV7-3 is recombined with TRBJ2-7; possibly the D gene is TRBD2, per 7 matching bases. The CDR3 loop reads CASSLGGALIDEQYF. The sequence in DNA is TGTGCCAGCAGCTTAGGGGGGGCCCTAATAGACGAGCAGTACTTC.